This TCR beta chain was profiled in a study of human T cells and chemical hapten exposure. General study points: Once DPC sensitization occurred, TCRs above 1 in 1000 frequency showed no change.

The library gave individual cDNA molecules unique molecular identifiers. Under the authors' procedure: TCR counts had a median of 95,638 per sample and spanned about 23,224 to 750,000. In TCRdb, the reads were re-called with MiXCR into one record per CDR3 protein. For this entry, the V and J calls and clone size follow TCRdb and not the study's own pipeline. This table holds about 500 distinct CDR3 sequences, 65% to 80% found once. V shed 0 bases, J shed 2 bases, and the junction held 4 bases outside the gene matches. The germline V gene encodes CDR1 SGHRS and CDR2 YFSETQ. The CDR3 spans 16 residues. This clonotype occurred a few times. Its antigen remains unidentified. Blood, whole and unfractionated, served as the source for total RNA extraction.

Sequencing used whole blood. This receptor was taken from a human donor with alopecia, or a healthy volunteer (not recorded which). Some clones in this sample may be carry-over from other donors' samples. This table probably holds off-target reads from a library built for another chain. The V gene is TRBV5-1, the J gene TRBJ2-2; 7 positions agree with TRBD2. DNA for the CDR3: TGCGCCAGCAGCTTGGGGCTAGCGGTCAACACCGGGGAGCTGTTTTTT. It translates to CASSLGLAVNTGELFF.